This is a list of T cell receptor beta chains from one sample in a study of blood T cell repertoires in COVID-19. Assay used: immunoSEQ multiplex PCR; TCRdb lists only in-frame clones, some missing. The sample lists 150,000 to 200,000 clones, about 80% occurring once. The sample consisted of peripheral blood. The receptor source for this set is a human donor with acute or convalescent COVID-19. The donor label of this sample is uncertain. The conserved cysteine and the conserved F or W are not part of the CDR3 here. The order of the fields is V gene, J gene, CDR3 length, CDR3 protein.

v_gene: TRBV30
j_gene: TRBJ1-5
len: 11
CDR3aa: AWGAGYDQPQH

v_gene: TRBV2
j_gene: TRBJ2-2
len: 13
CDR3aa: ASTEVRGNTGELF

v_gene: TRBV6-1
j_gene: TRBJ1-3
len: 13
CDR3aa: ASSESGVAGNTIY

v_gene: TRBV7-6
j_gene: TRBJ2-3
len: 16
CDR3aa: ASSTRRLAGAHTDTQY

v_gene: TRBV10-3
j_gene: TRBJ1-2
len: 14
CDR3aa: AISQTGDFRSYGYT

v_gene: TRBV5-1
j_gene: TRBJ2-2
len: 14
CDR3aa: ASSLFSGDNTGELF

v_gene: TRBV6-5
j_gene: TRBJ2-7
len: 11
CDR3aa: ASSRTGYDEQY

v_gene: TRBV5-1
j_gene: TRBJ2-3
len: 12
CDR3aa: ASSFDRVGDTQY

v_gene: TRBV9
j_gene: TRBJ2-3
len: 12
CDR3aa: ASGGLAGEDTQY

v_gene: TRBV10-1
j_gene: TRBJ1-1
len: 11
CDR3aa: ASSESNNGEAF

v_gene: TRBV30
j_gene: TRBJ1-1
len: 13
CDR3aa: AWSAQYRGGTEAF

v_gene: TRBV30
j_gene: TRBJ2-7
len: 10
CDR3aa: AWSAHGNEQY

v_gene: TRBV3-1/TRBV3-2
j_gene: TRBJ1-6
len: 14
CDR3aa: ASSQVVQVENSPLH

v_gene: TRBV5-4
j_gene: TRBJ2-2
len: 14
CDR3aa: ASSLPRQGNTGELF

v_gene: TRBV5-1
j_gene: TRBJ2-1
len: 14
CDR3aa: ASSSGLPNSYNEQF

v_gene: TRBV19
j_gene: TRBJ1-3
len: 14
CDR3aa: ASSTQGFNSGNTIY

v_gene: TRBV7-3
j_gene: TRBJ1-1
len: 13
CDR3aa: ASSLKGQSRAEAF

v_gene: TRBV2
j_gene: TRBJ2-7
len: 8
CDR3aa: ASLFYEQY

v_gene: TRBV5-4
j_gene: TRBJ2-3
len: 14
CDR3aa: ASRGGTVGSTDTQY

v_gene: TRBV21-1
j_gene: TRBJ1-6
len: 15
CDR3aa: ASRRPSGTGSYSPLH

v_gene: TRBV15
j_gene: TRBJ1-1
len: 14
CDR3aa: ATSRDTVGPNTEAF

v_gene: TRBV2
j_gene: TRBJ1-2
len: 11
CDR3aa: ASSAGGGYGYT

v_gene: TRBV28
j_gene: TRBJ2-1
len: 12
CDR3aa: ASSFPKGDNEQF

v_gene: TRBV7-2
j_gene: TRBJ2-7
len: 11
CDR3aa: ASSLVPRREQY

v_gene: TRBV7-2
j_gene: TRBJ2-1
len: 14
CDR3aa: ASSLASTRVVNEQF

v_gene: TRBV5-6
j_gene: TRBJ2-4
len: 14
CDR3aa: ASSFLTSDWKNIQY

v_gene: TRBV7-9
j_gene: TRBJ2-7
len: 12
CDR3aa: ASSEDIQGREQY

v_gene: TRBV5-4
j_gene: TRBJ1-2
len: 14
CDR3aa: ASSSRTGATNYGYT

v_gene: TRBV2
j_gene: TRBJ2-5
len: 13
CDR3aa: ASTRLAGPQETQY

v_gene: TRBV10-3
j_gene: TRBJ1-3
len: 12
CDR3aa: AISTTGTGNTIY

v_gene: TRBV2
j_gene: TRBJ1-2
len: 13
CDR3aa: ASSPIGASDYGYT

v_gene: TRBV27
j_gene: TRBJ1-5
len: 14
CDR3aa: ASSSGQGAGNQPQH

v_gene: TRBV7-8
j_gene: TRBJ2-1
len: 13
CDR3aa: ASSQREGRSNEQF

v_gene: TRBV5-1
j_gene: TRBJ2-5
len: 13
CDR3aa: ASSLPQGYQETQY

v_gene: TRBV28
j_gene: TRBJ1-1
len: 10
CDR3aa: ASRIRVGEAF

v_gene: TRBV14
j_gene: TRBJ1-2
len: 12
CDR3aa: ASSLTLGGGGYT

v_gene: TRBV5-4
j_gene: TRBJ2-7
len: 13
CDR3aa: ASKQGLAGTYEQY

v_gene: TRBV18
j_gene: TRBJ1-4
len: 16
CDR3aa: ASSPMVTGVGTNEKLF

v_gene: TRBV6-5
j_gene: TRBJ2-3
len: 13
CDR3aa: ASSTGTLSTDTQY

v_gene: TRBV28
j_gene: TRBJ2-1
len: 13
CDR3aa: ASSERLAGPAEQF

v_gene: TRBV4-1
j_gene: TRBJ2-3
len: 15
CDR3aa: ASSQDWRGAITDTQY

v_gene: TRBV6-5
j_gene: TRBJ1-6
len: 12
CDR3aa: ASSYRQANSPLH

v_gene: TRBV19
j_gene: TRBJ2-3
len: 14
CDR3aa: ASRDLGGPGTDTQY

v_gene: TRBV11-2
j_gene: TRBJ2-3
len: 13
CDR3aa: ASIKTSGSTDTQY